This paragraph covers one T cell receptor (beta chain) sequence. Antigen unknown. These data are taken from a study of T cell repertoires in cytomegalovirus infection. The CDR3 is made up of 15 amino acids. V shed 1 base and J shed 7 bases, with 14 bases lying between them. CDR1 is MNHNS and CDR2 is SASEGT in the germline V gene. Each CDR3 protein gets one entry after TCRdb re-called the reads with MiXCR. This sample has 20,000 to 25,000 distinct CDR3 sequences, with 35% to 45% found just once. The TCR was taken from a human donor in good health (CMV status not recorded). Some clones in this sample may be carry-over from other donors' samples. The chain combines TRBV6-1 with TRBJ2-4; D not resolved. Here the sequenced sample was CD8+ T cells from cultured PBMCs, taken from culture after CMV antigen stimulation. The CDR3 region is CASSEGQVRRNIQYF. DNA for the CDR3: TGTGCCAGCAGTGAAGGTCAGGTCCGGCGTAACATTCAGTACTTC.